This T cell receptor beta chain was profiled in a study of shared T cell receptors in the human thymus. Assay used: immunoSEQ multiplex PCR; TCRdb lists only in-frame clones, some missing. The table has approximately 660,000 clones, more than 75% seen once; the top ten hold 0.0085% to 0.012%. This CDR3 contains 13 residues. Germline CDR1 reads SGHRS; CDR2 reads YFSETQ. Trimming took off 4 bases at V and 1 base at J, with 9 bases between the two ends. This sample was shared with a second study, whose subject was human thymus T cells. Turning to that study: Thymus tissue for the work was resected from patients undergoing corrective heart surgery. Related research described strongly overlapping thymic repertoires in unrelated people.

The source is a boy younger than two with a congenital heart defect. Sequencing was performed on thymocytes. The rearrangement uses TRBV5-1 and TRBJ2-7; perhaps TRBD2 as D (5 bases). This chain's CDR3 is CASSGVASYEQYF. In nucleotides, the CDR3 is TGCGCCAGCAGCGGGGTAGCGTCCTACGAGCAGTACTTC.